This T cell receptor (beta chain) comes out of a study of T cells in localized non-small cell lung cancer (dated by TCRdb to about 2020). Turning to the overall study: The study examined T cell repertoires in under 300 patients with early-stage NSCLC and compared tumors with uninvolved tumor-adjacent lungs. The cohort comprised some 240 treatment-naïve NSCLC patients with resected, localized lung tumors. A mean age of approximately 70 years was recorded for the NSCLC patients, of whom roughly 130 were male and about a hundred were female.

The immunoSEQ Assay was used to sequence TCR beta CDR3 regions from DNA. As for the original processing: To compute T cell density, TCR beta template counts were normalized to usable DNA, which was estimated by amplifying housekeeping genes. Richness was estimated with the preseqR package, extrapolating to 400,000 templates for PBMC samples and 120,000 templates for tissue samples. Clonality was defined as one minus Pielou's evenness. Tissue-enriched TCRs were identified by differential abundance testing using productive amino-acid clonotypes, minimum total count 5 and alpha 0.1. The Jaccard Index and the Morisita Overlap Index were used to measure repertoire overlap between compartments. TCR beta CDR3s were clustered by GLIPH together with public tetramer-defined viral CDR3s, and at least three viral sequences plus V-gene enrichment were required for viral motifs. The table was pulled from immuneACCESS by TCRdb, which kept in-frame rearrangements only. Such tables lose some clones; where checked, under half of the loss comes from unresolved V genes, and the rest has no known cause. The V and J calls and the clone size are those of that table, but D and trimming were determined from the DNA. This sample lists tens of thousands of clones; 80% to 90% were detected once. Of the sample, approximately 13% falls within the top ten clones.

CDR1 and CDR2 are drawn from the germline V gene: MDHEN, SYDVKM. V and J are truncated by 5 bases and 7 bases respectively, leaving an intervening sequence of 17 bases. The CDR3 runs 14 residues from the cysteine to the phenylalanine. Just CDR3 DNA is preserved here, 42 bases in frame from base 1. The paper's findings and limits, for the study overall: Higher T cell density in blood was associated with longer overall survival, whereas higher clonality in adjacent lung was associated with shorter survival. Because multi-region tumor sequencing was not done, intratumor heterogeneity could not be ruled out. A median of 57 of the top 100 tumor clones turned up in the paired uninvolved adjacent lung, and approximately 30 of those clones also ranked among the top 100 of that same adjacent lung. Uninvolved tumor-adjacent lung showed the highest T cell clonality, higher than tumor, which suggests more focused antigenic responses in the uninvolved tumor-adjacent lung. Because of the exploratory design, TCR variables were selected using unadjusted p-values without false-discovery rate correction.

Notes on this clone: There is no known antigen for this receptor. There are no base qualities to consult, and no much larger clone falls within one base.

At diagnosis, peripheral blood, uninvolved tumor-adjacent lung and tumor were collected and stored as a combination of fresh-frozen and FFPE material. For TCR repertoire profiling, the blood samples were analyzed as peripheral blood mononuclear cells. The chain is assembled from TRBV28 and TRBJ2-5; the D gene assignment is ambiguous. This TCR derives from a female donor of 60 years or more with stage I lung adenocarcinoma. The specimen was peripheral blood, collected before any cancer treatment. The CDR3 region reads CASSLSSEKLTQYF. The sequenced DNA is TGTGCCAGCAGTCTGAGTTCCGAGAAACTGACCCAGTACTTC.